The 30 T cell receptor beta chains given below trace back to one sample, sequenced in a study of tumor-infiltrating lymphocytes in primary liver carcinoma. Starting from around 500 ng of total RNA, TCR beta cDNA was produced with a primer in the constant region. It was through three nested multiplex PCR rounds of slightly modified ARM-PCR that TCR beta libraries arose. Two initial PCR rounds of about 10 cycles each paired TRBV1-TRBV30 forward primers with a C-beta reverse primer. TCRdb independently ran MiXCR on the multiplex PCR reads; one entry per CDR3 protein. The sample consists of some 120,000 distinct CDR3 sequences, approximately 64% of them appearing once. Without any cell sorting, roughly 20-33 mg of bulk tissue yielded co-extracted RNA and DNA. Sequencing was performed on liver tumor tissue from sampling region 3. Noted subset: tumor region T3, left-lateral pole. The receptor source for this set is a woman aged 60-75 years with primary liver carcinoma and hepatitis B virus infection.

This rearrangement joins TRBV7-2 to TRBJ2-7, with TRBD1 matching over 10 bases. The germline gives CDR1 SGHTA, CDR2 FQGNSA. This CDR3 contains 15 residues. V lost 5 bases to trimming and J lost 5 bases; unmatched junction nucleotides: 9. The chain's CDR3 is CASSTRQGAVNEQYF. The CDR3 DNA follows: TGTGCCAGCAGCACCCGACAGGGGGCGGTTAACGAGCAGTACTTC.

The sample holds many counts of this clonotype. The CDR3 region is CASMDRGWPGELFF. CDR3 coding DNA: TGTGCCAGCATGGACAGAGGGTGGCCCGGGGAGCTGTTTTTT. The genes are TRBV6-1 and TRBJ2-2; D may be TRBD1 (6 bases). Looked up from germline, CDR1 is MNHNS and CDR2 is SASEGT. This CDR3 has 14 amino acids. The V and J ends lost 7 bases and 6 bases respectively, with 15 bases between them.

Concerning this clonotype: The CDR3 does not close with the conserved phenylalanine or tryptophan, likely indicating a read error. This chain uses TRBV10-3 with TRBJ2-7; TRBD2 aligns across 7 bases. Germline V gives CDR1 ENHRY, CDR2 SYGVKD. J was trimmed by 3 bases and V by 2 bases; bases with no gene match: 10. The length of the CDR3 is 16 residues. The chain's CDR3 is CAISETGGMSNYEQYS. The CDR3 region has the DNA TGTGCCATCAGTGAGACCGGGGGGATGTCCAACTACGAGCAGTACTCC.

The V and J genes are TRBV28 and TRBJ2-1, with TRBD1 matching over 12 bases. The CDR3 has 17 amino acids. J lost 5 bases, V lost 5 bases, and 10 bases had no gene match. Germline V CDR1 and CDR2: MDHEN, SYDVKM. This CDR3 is CASSPWGQGALHNEQFF. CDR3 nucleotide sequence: TGTGCCAGCAGTCCCTGGGGACAGGGGGCTCTTCACAATGAGCAGTTCTTC.

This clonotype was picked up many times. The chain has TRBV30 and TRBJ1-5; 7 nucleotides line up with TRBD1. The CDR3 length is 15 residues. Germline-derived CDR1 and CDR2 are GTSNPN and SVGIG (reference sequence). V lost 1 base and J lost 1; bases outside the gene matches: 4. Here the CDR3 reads CAWSEGTVSNQPQHF. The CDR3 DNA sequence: TGTGCCTGGAGTGAGGGGACAGTCAGCAATCAGCCCCAGCATTTT.

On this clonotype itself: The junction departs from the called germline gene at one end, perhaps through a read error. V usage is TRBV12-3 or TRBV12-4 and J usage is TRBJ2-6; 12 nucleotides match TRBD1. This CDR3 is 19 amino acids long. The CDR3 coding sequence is TGTGCCAGCAGCCCCGGGACAGGGGGCGCCTTTTCTGTGGCCAACGTCCTGACTTTC. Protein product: CASSPGTGGAFSVANVLTF.

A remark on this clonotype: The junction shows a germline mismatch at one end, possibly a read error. The CDR3 sequence: CAGSLETSRGNEQYF. The DNA of the CDR3 is TGTGCCGGCAGCTTAGAGACCTCGAGGGGGAACGAGCAGTACTTC. The rearrangement joins TRBV11-2 to TRBJ2-7; D is possibly TRBD1 (6 bases). CDR1 and CDR2 (germline): SGHAT, FQNNGV. This CDR3 is 15 amino acids long. Full variable domain (outside the CDR3, taken from reference TRBV11-2 and TRBJ2-7): EAGVAQSPRYKIIEKRQSVAFWCNPISGHATLYWYQQILGQGPKLLIQFQNNGVVDDSQLPKDRFSAERLKGVDSTLKIQPAKLEDSAVYLCAGSLETSRGNEQYFGPGTRLTVT.

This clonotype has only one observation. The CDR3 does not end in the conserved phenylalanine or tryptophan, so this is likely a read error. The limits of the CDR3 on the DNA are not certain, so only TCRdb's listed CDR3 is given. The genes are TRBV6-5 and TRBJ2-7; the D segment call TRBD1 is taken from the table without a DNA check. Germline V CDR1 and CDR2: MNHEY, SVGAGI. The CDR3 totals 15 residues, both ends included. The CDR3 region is CASCYSPDKDYEQYI.

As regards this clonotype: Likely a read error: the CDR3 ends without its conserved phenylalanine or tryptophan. CDR3 nucleotides: TGTGCCAGCAGCCAAGTTAGAAGCACAGATACGCAGTATTCT. It specifies CASSQVRSTDTQYS. This rearrangement joins TRBV4-2 to TRBJ2-3; D gene ambiguous. This CDR3 has 14 amino acids. Germline CDR1 LGHNA, CDR2 YNFKEQ. V was pared by 1 base and J by 0 bases, with 5 bases between.

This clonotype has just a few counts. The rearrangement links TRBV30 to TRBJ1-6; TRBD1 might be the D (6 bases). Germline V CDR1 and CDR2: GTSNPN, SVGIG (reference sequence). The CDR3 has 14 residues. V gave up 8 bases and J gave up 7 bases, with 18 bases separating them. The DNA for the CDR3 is TGTGCCCGGGGGGGGCCGTTGATGAATTCACCCCTCCACTTT. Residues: CARGGPLMNSPLHF.

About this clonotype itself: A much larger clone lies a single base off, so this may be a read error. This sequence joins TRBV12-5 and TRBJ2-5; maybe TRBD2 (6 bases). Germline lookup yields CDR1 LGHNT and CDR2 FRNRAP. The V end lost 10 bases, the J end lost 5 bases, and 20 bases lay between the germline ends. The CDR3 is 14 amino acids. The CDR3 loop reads CATTVSGGGETQYF. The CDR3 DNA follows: TGTGCTACTACTGTCAGCGGAGGAGGGGAGACCCAGTACTTC.

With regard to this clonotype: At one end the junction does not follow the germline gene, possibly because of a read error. CDR3 DNA: TGCGCCAACAGCCGCGCCAGGGAGACTAAAGCTTTCTTT. It translates to CANSRARETKAFF. This rearrangement joins TRBV4-1 to TRBJ1-1; maybe TRBD1 (5 bases). There are 13 residues in the CDR3. The germline V gene has CDR1 MGHRA and CDR2 YSYEKL.

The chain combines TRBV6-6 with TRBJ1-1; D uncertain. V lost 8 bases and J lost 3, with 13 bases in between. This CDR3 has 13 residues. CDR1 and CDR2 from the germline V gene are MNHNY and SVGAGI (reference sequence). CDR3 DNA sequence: TGTGCCAGCGCCGGCAGAGCGGACACTGAAGCTTTCTTT. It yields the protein CASAGRADTEAFF.

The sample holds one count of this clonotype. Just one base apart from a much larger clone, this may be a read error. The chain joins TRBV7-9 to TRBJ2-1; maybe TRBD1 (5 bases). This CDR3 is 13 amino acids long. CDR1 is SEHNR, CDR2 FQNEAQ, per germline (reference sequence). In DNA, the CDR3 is TGTGCCAGCAGCCGCGACAGTTACAATAAGCAGTTCTTC. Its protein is CASSRDSYNKQFF.

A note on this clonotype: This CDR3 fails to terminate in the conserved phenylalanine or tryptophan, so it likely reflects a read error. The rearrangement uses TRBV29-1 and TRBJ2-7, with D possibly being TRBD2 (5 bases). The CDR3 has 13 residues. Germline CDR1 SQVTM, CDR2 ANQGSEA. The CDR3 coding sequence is TGCAGCGTTGAAGTGGGCGGGTCCTGCGAGCAGTACTAC. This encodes CSVEVGGSCEQYY.

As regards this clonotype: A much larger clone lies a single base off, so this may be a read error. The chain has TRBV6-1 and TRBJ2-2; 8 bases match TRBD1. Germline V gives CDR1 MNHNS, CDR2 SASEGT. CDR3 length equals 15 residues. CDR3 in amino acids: CASSSQGVATGELLF. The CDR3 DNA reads TGTGCCAGCAGCTCACAGGGGGTGGCCACCGGGGAGCTGCTTTTT.

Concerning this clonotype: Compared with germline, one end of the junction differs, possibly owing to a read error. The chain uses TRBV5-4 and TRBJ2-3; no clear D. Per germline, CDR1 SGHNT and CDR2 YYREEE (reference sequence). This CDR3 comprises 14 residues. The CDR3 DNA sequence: TGTGCCAACAGCTTGACCGGCGCGGCAGATACGCAGTATTTT. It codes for CANSLTGAADTQYF.

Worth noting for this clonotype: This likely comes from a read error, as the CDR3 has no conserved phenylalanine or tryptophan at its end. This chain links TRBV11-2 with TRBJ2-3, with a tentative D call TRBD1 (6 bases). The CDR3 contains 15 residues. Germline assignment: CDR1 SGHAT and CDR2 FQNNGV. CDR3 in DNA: TGTGTCAGCAGCCCACAGAGGGGGAGCTTAGATACGCAGTATTCT. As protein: CVSSPQRGSLDTQYS.

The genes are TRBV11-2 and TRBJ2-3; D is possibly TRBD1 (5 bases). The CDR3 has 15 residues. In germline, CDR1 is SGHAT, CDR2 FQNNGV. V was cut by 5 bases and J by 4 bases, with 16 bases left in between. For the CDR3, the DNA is TGTGCCAGCAGCCTAATAGGTGACAGATCAGATACGCAGTATTTT. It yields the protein CASSLIGDRSDTQYF.

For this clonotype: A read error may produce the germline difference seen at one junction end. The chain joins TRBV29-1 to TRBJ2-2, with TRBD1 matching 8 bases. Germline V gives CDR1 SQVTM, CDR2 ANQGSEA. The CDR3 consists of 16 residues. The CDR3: CSVEDPQGASIGDLFF. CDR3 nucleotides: TGCAGCGTTGAAGATCCCCAGGGGGCGAGTATCGGGGACCTGTTTTTT.

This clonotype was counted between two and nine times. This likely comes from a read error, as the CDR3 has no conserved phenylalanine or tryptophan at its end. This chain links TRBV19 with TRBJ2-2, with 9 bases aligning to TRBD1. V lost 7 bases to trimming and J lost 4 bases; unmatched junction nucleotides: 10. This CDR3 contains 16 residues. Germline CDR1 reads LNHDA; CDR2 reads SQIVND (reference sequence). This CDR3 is CASTLPGQGVTGELFV. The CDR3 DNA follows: TGTGCCAGTACCCTTCCGGGACAGGGTGTCACCGGGGAGCTGTTTGTT.

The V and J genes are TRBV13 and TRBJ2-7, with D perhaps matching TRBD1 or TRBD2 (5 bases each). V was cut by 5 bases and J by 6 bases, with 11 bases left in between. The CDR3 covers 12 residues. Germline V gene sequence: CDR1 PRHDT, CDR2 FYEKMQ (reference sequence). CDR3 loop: CASSPYGGEQYF. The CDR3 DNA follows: TGTGCCAGCAGCCCTTATGGGGGCGAGCAGTACTTC. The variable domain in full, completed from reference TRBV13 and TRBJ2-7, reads AAGVIQSPRHLIKEKRETATLKCYPIPRHDTVYWYQQGPGQDPQFLISFYEKMQSDKGSIPDRFSAQQFSDYHSELNMSSLELGDSALYFCASSPYGGEQYFGPGTRLTVT.

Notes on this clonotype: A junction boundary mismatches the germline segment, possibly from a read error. The CDR3 DNA reads as TGTGTCAGCAGCTTGGGCCGCAACAATGAGCAGTTCTTC. It translates to CVSSLGRNNEQFF. The chain carries TRBV7-8 and TRBJ2-1; no firm D call. The CDR3 has 13 amino acids. Germline lookup yields CDR1 SGHVS and CDR2 FQNEAQ.

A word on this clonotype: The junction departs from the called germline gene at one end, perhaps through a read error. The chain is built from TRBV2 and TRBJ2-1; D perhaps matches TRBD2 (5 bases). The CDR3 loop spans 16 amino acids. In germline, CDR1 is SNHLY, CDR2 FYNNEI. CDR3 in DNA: TGTGTCAGCAGTGAACGTTCGAGCGGATCCTACAATGAGCAGTTCTTC. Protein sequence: CVSSERSSGSYNEQFF. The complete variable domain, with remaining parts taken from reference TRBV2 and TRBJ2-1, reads EPEVTQTPSHQVTQMGQEVILRCVPISNHLYFYWYRQILGQKVEFLVSFYNNEISEKSEIFDDQFSVERPDGSNFTLKIRSTKLEDSAMYFCVSSERSSGSYNEQFFGPGTRLTVL.

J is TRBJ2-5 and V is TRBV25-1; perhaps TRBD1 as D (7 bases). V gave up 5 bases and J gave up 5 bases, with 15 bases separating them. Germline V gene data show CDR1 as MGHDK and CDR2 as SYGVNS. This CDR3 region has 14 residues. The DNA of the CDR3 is TGTGCCAGCAGTACTGTACAGGGGAGGGAGACCCAGTACTTC. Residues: CASSTVQGRETQYF. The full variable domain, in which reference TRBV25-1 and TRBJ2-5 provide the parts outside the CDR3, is EADIYQTPRYLVIGTGKKITLECSQTMGHDKMYWYQQDPGMELHLIHYSYGVNSTEKGDLSSESTVSRIRTEHFPLTLESARPSHTSQYLCASSTVQGRETQYFGPGTRLLVL.

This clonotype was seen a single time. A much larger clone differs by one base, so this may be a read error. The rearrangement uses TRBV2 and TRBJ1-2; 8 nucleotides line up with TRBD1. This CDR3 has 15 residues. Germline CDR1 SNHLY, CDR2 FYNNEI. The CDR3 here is CASSSAVGQGYGYIF. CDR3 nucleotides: TGTGCCAGCAGCTCAGCCGTCGGACAGGGCTATGGCTACATCTTC.

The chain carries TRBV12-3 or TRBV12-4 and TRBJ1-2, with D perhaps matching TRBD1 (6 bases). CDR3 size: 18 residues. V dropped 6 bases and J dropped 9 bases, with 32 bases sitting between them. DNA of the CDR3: TGTGCCAGCAGCGAAAAGGGGGGGCGCCCCACAACTAACGTATGCTACACCTTC. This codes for CASSEKGGRPTTNVCYTF.

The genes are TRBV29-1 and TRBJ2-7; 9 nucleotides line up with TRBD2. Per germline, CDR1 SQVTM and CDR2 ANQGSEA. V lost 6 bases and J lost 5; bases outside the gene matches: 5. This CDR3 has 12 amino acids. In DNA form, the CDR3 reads TGCAGCGTGGGGACTAGCAGCGACGAGCAGTACTTC. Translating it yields CSVGTSSDEQYF.

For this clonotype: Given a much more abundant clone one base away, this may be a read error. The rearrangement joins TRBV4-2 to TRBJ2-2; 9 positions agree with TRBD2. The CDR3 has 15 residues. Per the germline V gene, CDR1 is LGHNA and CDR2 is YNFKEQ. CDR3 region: CVSSQDEREVGELFF. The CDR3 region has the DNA TGTGTCAGCAGCCAAGACGAGCGGGAGGTCGGGGAGCTGTTTTTT.

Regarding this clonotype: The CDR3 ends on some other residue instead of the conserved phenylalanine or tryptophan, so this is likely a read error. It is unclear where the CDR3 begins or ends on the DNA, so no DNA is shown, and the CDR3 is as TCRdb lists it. The CDR3 reads CASSYSTETVSYEQYL. The V call is TRBV6-5, the J call TRBJ2-7; the table's D gene call, TRBD1, was not cross checked with the DNA. Termini included, the CDR3 measures 16 amino acids. Germline CDR1 and CDR2: MNHEY and SVGAGI.